A selection of T cell receptor beta chains follows, all from one sample in a study of circulating CD8 cells and anti-PD-1 response in melanoma. In TCRdb, the reads were re-called with MiXCR into one record per CDR3 protein. The sample includes fewer than 400 distinct CDR3 sequences, 4.5% to 5.5% of them seen just once. Sequencing was performed on CD8+ T cells from PBMCs, taken at baseline or after one month of anti-PD-1 therapy (not recorded which). These receptors were collected from a human donor with melanoma. Each CDR3 is given with its conserved first and last residue. D genes are given only for firm matches. The size field is filled for only some rows; it gives once, few, many or a size class.

j_gene | v_gene | d_gene | abundance | CDR3nt | CDR3aa
TRBJ1-5 | TRBV19 | TRBD1 | few | TGTGCCAGTAGCTACCGATCCGGGACAGGGGAACCCCAGCCCCAGCATTTT | CASSYRSGTGEPQPQHF
TRBJ2-1 | TRBV24-1 | - | large | TGTGCCACCAGTGGTGGGGGATTAAGCTCCTACAATGAGCAGTTCTTC | CATSGGGLSSYNEQFF
TRBJ2-2 | TRBV3-1 | - | large | TGTGCCAGCAGCCAAGACCGTGGGCTCCCCACCGGGGAGCTGTTTTTT | CASSQDRGLPTGELFF
TRBJ2-5 | TRBV19 | - | large | TGTGCCAGTAGTATAGATCATGCGGAAGAGACCCAGTACTTC | CASSIDHAEETQYF
TRBJ2-7 | TRBV4-2 | TRBD1 | large | TGTGCCAGCAGTCCCGGGACAGGTGACTACGAGCAGTACTTC | CASSPGTGDYEQYF
TRBJ1-1 | TRBV29-1 | - | large | TGCAGCGTTGACAGGGGACCGAACACTGAAGCTTTCTTT | CSVDRGPNTEAFF
TRBJ2-2 | TRBV9 | - | medium-sized | TGTGCCAGCAGCGTAGGGGGGAGGCCAACGAACACCGGGGAGCTGTTTTTT | CASSVGGRPTNTGELFF
TRBJ2-1 | TRBV4-3 | TRBD1 | large | TGCGCCAGCAGCCAAGAGAGCCGGGACAGGGAAAATGAGCAGTTCTTC | CASSQESRDRENEQFF
TRBJ2-1 | TRBV20-1 | TRBD2 | medium-sized | TGCAGTGCTAGAGACCTCACGGGAGGGCTCTACAATGAGCAGTTCTTC | CSARDLTGGLYNEQFF
TRBJ2-7 | TRBV28 | - | - | TGTGCCAGCAGTTTACCAGCGGACATACTGAACGAGCAGTACTTC | CASSLPADILNEQYF
TRBJ2-1 | TRBV4-1 | - | - | TGCGCCAGCAGCCTCGGGATTAGCTCCTACAATGAGCAGTTCTTC | CASSLGISSYNEQFF
TRBJ2-3 | TRBV27 | - | large | TGTGCCAGCAGTGCGGGGCAGACCTCCACAGATACGCAGTATTTT | CASSAGQTSTDTQYF
TRBJ2-7 | TRBV19 | TRBD2 | large | TGTGCCAGTAGTGCCCGGGGGGGTGACGAGCAGTACTTC | CASSARGGDEQYF
TRBJ2-7 | TRBV2 | TRBD1 | large | TGTGCCAGCAGTTCGGGACAGGGGTACCACGAGCAGTACTTC | CASSSGQGYHEQYF
TRBJ2-1 | TRBV12-3/TRBV12-4 | TRBD2 | medium-sized | TGTGCCAGCAGCTCATTGGGACTAGCGGCCAATGAGCAGTTCTTC | CASSSLGLAANEQFF
TRBJ2-1 | TRBV12-3/TRBV12-4 | - | few | TGTGCCAGCAGAGCATCCGGGGTGAACAATGAGCAGTTCTTC | CASRASGVNNEQFF
TRBJ2-7 | TRBV12-3/TRBV12-4 | - | large | TGTGCCAGCAGTTTGAATCCAGACTACGAGCAGTACTTC | CASSLNPDYEQYF
TRBJ2-2 | TRBV29-1 | - | large | TGCAGCGTTGTGGGGTCTGCCGGGGAGCTGTTTTTT | CSVVGSAGELFF
TRBJ2-1 | TRBV2 | - | few | TGTGCCAGCAGTTCCGTGGACAGCTCCTACAATGAGCAGTTCTTC | CASSSVDSSYNEQFF
TRBJ2-1 | TRBV29-1 | TRBD2 | large | TGCAGCGGCTTAGCGGGAAATCGGAATGAGCAGTTCTTC | CSGLAGNRNEQFF
TRBJ2-1 | TRBV20-1 | - | large | TGCAGTGCTAGAGAAGGGGTGGGAGCCTACAATGAGCAGTTCTTC | CSAREGVGAYNEQFF
TRBJ2-1 | TRBV19 | TRBD1 | large | TGTGCCAGTAGTATCGGGACAGGGGTCGATGAGCAGTTCTTC | CASSIGTGVDEQFF
TRBJ2-2 | TRBV6-4 | TRBD1 | medium-sized | TGTGCCAGCAGCCTGGGACAGGGGGCGGCCGGGGAGCTGTTTTTT | CASSLGQGAAGELFF
TRBJ2-1 | TRBV11-2 | TRBD2 | large | TGTGCCAGCAGCTTTATCCGGGAGGTTGGGGAGCAGTTCTTC | CASSFIREVGEQFF
TRBJ2-7 | TRBV20-1 | TRBD2 | large | TGCAGTGCTGCGGGACTAGCAGAGACCTACGAGCAGTACTTC | CSAAGLAETYEQYF
TRBJ2-7 | TRBV20-1 | - | large | TGCAGTGCTAGGAAAGCTGACTACGAGCAGTACTTC | CSARKADYEQYF
TRBJ2-2 | TRBV20-1 | TRBD2 | large | TGCAGTGCTAAACTAGCGGGGGACGCCGGGGAGCTGTTTTTT | CSAKLAGDAGELFF
TRBJ2-7 | TRBV12-3/TRBV12-4 | TRBD2 | large | TGTGCCAGCAGTACCCCCGGGACTAGCGCCTCCTACGAGCAGTACTTC | CASSTPGTSASYEQYF
TRBJ2-3 | TRBV21-1 | - | large | TGTGCCAGCAGCAAAGTGTTCCTGGGGGCAGATACGCAGTATTTT | CASSKVFLGADTQYF